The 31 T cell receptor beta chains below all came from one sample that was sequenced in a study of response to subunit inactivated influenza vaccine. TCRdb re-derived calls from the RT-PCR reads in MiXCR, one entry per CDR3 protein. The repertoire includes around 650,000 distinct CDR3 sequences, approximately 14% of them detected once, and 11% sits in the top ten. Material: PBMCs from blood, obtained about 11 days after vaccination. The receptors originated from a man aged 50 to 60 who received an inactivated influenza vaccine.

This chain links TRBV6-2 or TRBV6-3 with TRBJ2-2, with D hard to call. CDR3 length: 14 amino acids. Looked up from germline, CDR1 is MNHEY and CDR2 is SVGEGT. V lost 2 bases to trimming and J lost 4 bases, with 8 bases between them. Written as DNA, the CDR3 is TGTGCCAGCAGTTACGCAGGACCCACCGGGGAGCTGTTTTTT. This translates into CASSYAGPTGELFF.

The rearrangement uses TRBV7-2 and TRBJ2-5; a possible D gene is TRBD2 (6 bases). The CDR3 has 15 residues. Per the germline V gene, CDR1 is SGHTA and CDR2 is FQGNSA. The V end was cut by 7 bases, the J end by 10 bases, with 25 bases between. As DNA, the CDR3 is TGTGCCAGCATCGGGGAACCGGGACTCCCTATACGCCAGTACTTC. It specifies CASIGEPGLPIRQYF.

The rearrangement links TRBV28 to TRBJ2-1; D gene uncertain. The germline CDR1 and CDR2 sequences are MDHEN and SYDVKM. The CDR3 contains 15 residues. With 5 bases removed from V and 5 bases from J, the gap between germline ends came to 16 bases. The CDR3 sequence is CASSKGGTLDNEQFF. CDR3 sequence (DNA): TGTGCCAGCAGTAAGGGTGGAACCCTGGACAATGAGCAGTTCTTC.

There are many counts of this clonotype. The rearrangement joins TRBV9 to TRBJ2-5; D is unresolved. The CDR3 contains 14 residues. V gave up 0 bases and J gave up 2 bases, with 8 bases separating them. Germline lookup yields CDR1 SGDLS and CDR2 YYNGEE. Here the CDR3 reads CASSVGVGQETQYF. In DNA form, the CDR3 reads TGTGCCAGCAGCGTAGGGGTGGGGCAAGAGACCCAGTACTTC.

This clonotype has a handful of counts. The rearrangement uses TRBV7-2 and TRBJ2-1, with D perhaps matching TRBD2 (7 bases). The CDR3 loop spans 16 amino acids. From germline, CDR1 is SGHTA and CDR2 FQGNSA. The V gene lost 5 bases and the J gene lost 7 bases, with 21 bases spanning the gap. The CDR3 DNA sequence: TGTGCCAGCAGCCCCCGTGGGAGGGGGGGCCGAAATGAGCAGTTCTTC. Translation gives CASSPRGRGGRNEQFF.

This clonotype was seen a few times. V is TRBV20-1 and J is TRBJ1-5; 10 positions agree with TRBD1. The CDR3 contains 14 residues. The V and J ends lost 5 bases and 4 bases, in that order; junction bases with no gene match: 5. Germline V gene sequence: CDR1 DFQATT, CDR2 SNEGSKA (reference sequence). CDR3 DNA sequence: TGCAGTGCTTTTCCGGGACAGGGGAATCAGCCCCAGCATTTT. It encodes CSAFPGQGNQPQHF.

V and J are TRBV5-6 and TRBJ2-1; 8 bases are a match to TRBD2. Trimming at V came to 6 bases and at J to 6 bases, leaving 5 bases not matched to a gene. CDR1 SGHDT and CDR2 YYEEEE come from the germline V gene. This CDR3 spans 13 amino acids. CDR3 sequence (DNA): TGTGCCAGCACGGGGGGGGCCGGCAATGAGCAGTTCTTC. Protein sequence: CASTGGAGNEQFF.

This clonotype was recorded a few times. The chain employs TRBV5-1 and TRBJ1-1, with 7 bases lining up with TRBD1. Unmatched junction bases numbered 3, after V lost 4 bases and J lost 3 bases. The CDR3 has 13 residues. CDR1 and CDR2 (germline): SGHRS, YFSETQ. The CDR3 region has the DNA TGCGCCAGCAGCCCGACAGGGTACACTGAAGCTTTCTTT. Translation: CASSPTGYTEAFF.

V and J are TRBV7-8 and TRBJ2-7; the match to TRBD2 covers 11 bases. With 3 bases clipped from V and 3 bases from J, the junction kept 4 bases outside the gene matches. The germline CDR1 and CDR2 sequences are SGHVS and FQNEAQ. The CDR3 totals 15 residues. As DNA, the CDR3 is TGTGCCAGCAGCTTCTCACTAGCGGGGGACTACGAGCAGTACTTC. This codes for CASSFSLAGDYEQYF.

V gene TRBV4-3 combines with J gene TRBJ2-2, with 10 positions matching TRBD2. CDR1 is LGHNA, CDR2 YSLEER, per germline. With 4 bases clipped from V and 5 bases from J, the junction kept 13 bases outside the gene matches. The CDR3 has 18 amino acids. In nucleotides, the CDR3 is TGCGCCAGCAGCCGCTTTTCATATCTAGCGGGAGAGACCGGGGAGCTGTTTTTT. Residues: CASSRFSYLAGETGELFF.

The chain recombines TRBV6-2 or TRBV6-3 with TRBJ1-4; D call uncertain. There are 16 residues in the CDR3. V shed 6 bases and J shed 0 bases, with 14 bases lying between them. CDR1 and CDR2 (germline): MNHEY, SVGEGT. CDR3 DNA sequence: TGTGCCAGCAGACCCCTCAAGGGCTCAACTAATGAAAAACTGTTTTTT. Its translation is CASRPLKGSTNEKLFF.

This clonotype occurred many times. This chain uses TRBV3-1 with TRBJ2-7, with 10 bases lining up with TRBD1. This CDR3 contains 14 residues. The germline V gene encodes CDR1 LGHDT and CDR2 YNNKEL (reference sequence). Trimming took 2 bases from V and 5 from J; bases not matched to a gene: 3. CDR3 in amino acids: CASSQRDRGNEQYF. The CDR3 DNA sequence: TGTGCCAGCAGCCAAAGGGACAGGGGAAACGAGCAGTACTTC.

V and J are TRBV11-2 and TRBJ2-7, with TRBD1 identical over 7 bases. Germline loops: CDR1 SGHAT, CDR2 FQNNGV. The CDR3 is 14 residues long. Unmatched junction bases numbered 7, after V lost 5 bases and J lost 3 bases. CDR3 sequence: CASSPGQTIYEQYF. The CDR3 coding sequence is TGTGCCAGCAGCCCGGGACAGACTATCTACGAGCAGTACTTC.

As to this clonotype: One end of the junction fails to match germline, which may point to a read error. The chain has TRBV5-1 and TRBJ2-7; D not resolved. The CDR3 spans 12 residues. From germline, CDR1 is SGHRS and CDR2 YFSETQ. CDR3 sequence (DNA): TGCGCCAGCATCTTGGACCTTGTCGAGCAGTACTTC. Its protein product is CASILDLVEQYF.

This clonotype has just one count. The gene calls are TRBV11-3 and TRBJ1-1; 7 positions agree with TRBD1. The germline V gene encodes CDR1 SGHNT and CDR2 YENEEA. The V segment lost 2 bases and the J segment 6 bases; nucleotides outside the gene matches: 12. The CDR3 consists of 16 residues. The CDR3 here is CASSLTTQGSGAEAFF. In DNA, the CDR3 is TGTGCCAGCAGCTTAACCACACAGGGGAGCGGAGCTGAAGCTTTCTTT. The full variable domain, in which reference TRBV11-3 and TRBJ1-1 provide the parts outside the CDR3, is EAGVVQSPRYKIIEKKQPVAFWCNPISGHNTLYWYLQNLGQGPELLIRYENEEAVDDSQLPKDRFSAERLKGVDSTLKIQPAELGDSAVYLCASSLTTQGSGAEAFFGQGTRLTVV.

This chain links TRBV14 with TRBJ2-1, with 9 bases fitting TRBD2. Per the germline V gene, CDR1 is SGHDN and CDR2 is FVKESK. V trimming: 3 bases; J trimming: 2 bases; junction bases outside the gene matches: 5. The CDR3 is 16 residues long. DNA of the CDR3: TGTGCCAGCAGCCACACCGGACTAGCGCCCTACAATGAGCAGTTCTTC. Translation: CASSHTGLAPYNEQFF.

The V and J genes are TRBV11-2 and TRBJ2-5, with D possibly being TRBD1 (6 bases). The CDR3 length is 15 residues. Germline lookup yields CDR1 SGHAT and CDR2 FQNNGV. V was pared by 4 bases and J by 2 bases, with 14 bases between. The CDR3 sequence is CASSWGRARQETQYF. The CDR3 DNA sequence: TGTGCCAGCAGCTGGGGGCGAGCTAGACAAGAGACCCAGTACTTC.

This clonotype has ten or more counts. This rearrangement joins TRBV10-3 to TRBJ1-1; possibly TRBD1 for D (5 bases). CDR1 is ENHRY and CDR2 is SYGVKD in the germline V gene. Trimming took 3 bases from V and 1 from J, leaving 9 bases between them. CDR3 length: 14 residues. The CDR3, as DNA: TGTGCCATCAGTGAACGGGGGGGGAACACTGAAGCTTTCTTT. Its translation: CAISERGGNTEAFF.

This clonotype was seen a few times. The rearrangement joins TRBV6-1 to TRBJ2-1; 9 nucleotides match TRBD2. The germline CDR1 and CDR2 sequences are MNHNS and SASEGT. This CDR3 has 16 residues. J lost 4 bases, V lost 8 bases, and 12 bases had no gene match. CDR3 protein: CASPLSGTSTYNEQFF. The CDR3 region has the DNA TGTGCCAGCCCTCTGTCCGGGACTAGCACTTACAATGAGCAGTTCTTC.

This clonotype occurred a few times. The DNA of the CDR3 is TGTGCCAGCAGTCGGGTGGCCACTGAAGCTTTCTTT. It translates to CASSRVATEAFF. The rearrangement links TRBV7-2 to TRBJ1-1; D gene ambiguous. Germline V gives CDR1 SGHTA, CDR2 FQGNSA. The CDR3 sequence is 12 residues long. V was pared by 6 bases and J by 4 bases, with 9 bases between.

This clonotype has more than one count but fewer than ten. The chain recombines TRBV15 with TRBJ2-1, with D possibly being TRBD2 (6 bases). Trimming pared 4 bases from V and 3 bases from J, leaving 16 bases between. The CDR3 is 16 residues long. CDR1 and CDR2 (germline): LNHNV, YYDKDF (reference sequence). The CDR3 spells CATSKGGGDHYNEQFF. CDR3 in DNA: TGTGCCACCAGCAAAGGCGGAGGGGATCACTACAATGAGCAGTTCTTC.

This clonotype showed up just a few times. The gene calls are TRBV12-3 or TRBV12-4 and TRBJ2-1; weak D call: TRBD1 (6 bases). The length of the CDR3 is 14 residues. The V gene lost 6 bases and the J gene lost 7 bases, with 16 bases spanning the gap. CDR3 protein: CASRDQGSVNEQFF. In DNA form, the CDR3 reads TGTGCCAGCAGGGACCAGGGGTCAGTGAATGAGCAGTTCTTC.

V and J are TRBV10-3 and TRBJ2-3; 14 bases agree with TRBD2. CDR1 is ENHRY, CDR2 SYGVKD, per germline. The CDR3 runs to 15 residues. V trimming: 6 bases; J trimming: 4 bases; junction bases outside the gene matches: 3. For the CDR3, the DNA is TGTGCCATCAGACCGGGACTAGCGGGGGCAGATACGCAGTATTTT. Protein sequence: CAIRPGLAGADTQYF.

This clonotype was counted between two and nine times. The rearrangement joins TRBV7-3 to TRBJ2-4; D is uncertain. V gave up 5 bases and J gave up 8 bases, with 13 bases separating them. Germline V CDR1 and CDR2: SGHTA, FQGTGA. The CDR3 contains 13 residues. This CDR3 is CASSKSVWDIQYF. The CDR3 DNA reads TGTGCCAGCAGCAAATCGGTCTGGGACATTCAGTACTTC.

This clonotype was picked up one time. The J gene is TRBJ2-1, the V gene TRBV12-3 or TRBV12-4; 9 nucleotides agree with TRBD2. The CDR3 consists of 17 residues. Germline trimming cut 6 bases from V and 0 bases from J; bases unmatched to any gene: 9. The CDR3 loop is CASRGLARDPSYNEQFF. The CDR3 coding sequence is TGTGCCAGCAGAGGACTAGCGAGAGACCCCTCCTACAATGAGCAGTTCTTC.

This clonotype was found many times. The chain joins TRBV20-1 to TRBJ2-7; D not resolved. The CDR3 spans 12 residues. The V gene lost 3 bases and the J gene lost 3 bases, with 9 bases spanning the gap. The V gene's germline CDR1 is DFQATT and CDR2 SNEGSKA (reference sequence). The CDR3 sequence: CSASGKLYEQYF. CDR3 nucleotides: TGCAGTGCTAGTGGGAAGCTCTACGAGCAGTACTTC.

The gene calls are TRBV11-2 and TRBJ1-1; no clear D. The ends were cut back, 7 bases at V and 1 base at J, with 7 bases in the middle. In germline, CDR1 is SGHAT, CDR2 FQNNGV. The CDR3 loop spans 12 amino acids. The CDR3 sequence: CASKGRNTEAFF. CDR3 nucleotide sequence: TGTGCCAGCAAGGGAAGGAACACTGAAGCTTTCTTT. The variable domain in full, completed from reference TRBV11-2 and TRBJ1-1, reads EAGVAQSPRYKIIEKRQSVAFWCNPISGHATLYWYQQILGQGPKLLIQFQNNGVVDDSQLPKDRFSAERLKGVDSTLKIQPAKLEDSAVYLCASKGRNTEAFFGQGTRLTVV.

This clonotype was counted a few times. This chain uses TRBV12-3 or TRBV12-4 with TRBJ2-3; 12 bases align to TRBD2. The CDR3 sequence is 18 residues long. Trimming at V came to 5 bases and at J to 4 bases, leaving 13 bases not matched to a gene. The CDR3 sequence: CASSLSSGLAGRADTQYF. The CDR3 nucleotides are TGTGCCAGCAGTCTCTCCTCCGGACTAGCGGGAAGGGCAGATACGCAGTATTTT.

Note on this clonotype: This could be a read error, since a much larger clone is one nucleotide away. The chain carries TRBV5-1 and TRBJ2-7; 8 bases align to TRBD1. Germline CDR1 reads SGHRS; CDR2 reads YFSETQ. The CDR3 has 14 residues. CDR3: CASSIWDRNYKQYF. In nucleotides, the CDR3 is TGCGCCAGCAGTATATGGGACAGGAACTACAAGCAGTACTTC.

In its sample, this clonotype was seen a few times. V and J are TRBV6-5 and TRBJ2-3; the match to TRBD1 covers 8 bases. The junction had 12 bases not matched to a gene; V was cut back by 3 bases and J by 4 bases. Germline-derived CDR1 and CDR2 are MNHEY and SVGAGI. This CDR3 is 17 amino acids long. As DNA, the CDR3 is TGTGCCAGCAGTTATCAACCCGGGACAGGCGGGGCAGATACGCAGTATTTT. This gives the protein CASSYQPGTGGADTQYF.

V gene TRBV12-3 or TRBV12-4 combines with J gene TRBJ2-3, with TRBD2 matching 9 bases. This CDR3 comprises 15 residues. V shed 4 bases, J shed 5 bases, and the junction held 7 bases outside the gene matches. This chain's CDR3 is CASSWAGGPQDTQYF. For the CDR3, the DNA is TGTGCCAGCAGTTGGGCGGGAGGGCCGCAAGATACGCAGTATTTT.